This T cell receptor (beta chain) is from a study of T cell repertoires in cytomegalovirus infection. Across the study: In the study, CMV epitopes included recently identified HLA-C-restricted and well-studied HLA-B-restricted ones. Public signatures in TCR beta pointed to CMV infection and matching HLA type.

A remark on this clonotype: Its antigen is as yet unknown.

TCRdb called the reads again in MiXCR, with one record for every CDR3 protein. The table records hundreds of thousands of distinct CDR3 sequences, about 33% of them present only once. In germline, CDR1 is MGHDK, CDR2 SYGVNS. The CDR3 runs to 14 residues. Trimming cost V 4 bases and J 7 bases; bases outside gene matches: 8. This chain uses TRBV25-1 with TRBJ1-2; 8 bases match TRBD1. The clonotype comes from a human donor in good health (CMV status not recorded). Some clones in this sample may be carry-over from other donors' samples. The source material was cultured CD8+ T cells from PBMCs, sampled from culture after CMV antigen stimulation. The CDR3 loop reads CASSGWTGWAGYTF. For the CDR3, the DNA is TGTGCCAGCAGTGGCTGGACAGGGTGGGCTGGCTACACCTTC.